This TCR beta chain was profiled in a study of patients and donors after allogeneic stem cell transplantation. TCRdb itself ran the RT-PCR reads through MiXCR, one entry per CDR3 protein. Of about 88,000 distinct CDR3 sequences in the sample, roughly 43% were seen once. This clonotype was observed a few times. The V gene's germline CDR1 is MNHEY and CDR2 SVGEGT. Trimming shortened V by 0 bases and J by 2 bases, and 17 bases separated the two germline ends. This CDR3 region has 18 residues. The chain couples TRBV6-2 or TRBV6-3 to TRBJ1-5; perhaps TRBD1 as D (6 bases). The clonotype comes from a human donor who was either an allogeneic HSCT recipient or a stem cell or donor lymphocyte infusion donor (not recorded which). It is not recorded whose cells these are; they may come from a transplant donor. Sequenced: blood, either unsorted or a sorted T cell fraction (not recorded which). The CDR3 sequence is CASSYSTALTGGNQPQHF. CDR3 bases: TGTGCCAGCAGTTACTCGACGGCCCTGACAGGCGGCAATCAGCCCCAGCATTTT.